The clone carrying this TCR beta chain was seen only once. This entry is derived from a study of blood T cell repertoires in COVID-19. Overall study context: Material from acute and convalescent COVID-19 was sourced from the United States, Italy and Spain.

Data came from immunoSEQ multiplex PCR; TCRdb stores just in-frame clones and leaves some out. The sample holds around 280,000 clones, around 89% seen once. This study enrolled people aged about 18 to 90 from about two dozen US geographic areas. The germline V and J ends were trimmed by 3 bases and 5 bases, with 8 bases remaining between them. CDR1 MDHEN and CDR2 SYDVKM come from the germline V gene. The CDR3 consists of 13 residues. The gene calls are TRBV28 and TRBJ1-5; D remains unclear. Sequenced material: PBMCs or T cells enriched from blood (not recorded which). The clonotype originates from a woman between 18 and 29 years old with acute COVID-19. CDR3 in DNA: TGTGCCAGCAGTTTTATCTCCCATCAGCCCCAGCATTTT. It yields the protein CASSFISHQPQHF.